The following is a TCR beta chain sequence with its context. J gave up 0 bases and V 5 bases, and 11 bases lay outside the gene matches. Germline V gives CDR1 MNHEY, CDR2 SVGAGI. The CDR3 runs 18 residues. This sample was taken from a study of T-cell memory formation after mild COVID-19. TCRdb called the 5' RACE reads again in MiXCR, with one record for every CDR3 protein. The table lists approximately 350,000 distinct CDR3 sequences, over 10% of them singletons. The clonotype originates from a man between 18 and 35 years old who had mild COVID-19 (a few samples of this study predate the infection). Cell type and time point are not known. The sample was PBMCs or a T cell subset sorted from them (not recorded which). This rearrangement joins TRBV6-5 to TRBJ1-1, with 11 positions matching TRBD1. As DNA, the CDR3 is TGTGCCAGCAGTGGAAGGACAGGGGGCTCCTATATGAACACTGAAGCTTTCTTT. This sequence encodes CASSGRTGGSYMNTEAFF.